This T cell receptor beta chain was recorded in a study of identical twins. Between the trimmed V and J ends, which lost 4 bases and 8 bases, there was a span of 14 bases. The CDR3 is 13 amino acids. MiXCR, run by TCRdb on the 5' RACE reads, gives a single entry per CDR3 protein. The table lists some 690,000 distinct CDR3 sequences, 20% to 25% of them singletons. This clonotype occurred a few times. The same data also contributed to another study, on T cells expressing NK-cell markers. That report notes: Among eight sequenced donors, seven carried HCMV seropositivity while one was seronegative. The CD3+CD56-NKG2C+ fraction of several donors was likewise dominated by these clonotypes.

The sequence was collected from a woman younger than 30 in good health. Specimen: PBMCs. J is TRBJ2-5 and V is TRBV12-3 or TRBV12-4, with unresolved D. The CDR3 region is CASSSTWTLTQYF. The CDR3 DNA reads TGTGCCAGCAGTTCGACTTGGACGCTAACCCAGTACTTC.